This T cell receptor beta chain was sequenced in a study of shared clonotypes between healthy human individuals. Splitting of each subset's genomic DNA was done evenly across several immunoSEQ plates. TCRdb's table, derived via immunoSEQ multiplex PCR, lists solely in-frame clones and lacks some. This sample has 1.4 million or so clones, with approximately 98.5% found just once. The source is a man aged 30 to 45 in good health. The source material was naive CD4+ T cells sorted from blood. The subset: CD45RA+ positively selected.

The CDR3: CSAGGGSPDTEAFF. As DNA, the CDR3 is TGCAGCGCTGGAGGGGGATCACCAGACACTGAAGCTTTCTTT. The J gene is TRBJ1-1, the V gene TRBV29-1, with D tentatively TRBD1 (6 bases). The V end was cut by 7 bases, the J end by 3 bases, with 18 bases between. The CDR3 spans 14 residues. CDR1 is SQVTM, CDR2 ANQGSEA, per germline.